This TCR beta chain was identified in a study of IL-17A CD8 T cells in psoriatic arthritis synovium. For the study in its entirety: The study aimed to define the phenotype, molecular profile and function of synovial IL-17A+CD8+ T cells in psoriatic arthritis pathogenesis. On the study overall, not on this receptor specifically: Although some individual clones took up over 4% of the repertoire, most synovial CD8+ subsets stayed polyclonal. Cells were obtained from synovial fluid rather than synovial tissue, because no psoriatic arthritis synovial tissue samples were available. Only a few patients were covered by TCR sequencing, and this limited sample size was acknowledged by the authors. In a couple of patients, many Tc17 clones also appeared in the synovial Tc1 population, producing Morisita overlap indices above 0.75.

DNA was extracted (Qiagen), and TCRbeta V-D-J rearrangements were subjected to bias-controlled amplification followed by high-throughput sequencing (immunoSEQ; Adaptive Biotech). The authors' analysis ran thus. The immunoSEQ Analyzer platform was used to analyze productive sequences at the sequence level. Clonality was calculated as 1 minus Pielou's evenness, with values from 0 (highly polyclonal) to 1 (monoclonal). How much repertoires overlapped between subsets was quantified with the Morisita index, which goes from 0 (no similarity) to 1 (complete similarity). TCRdb mirrors the immuneACCESS table, restricted to in-frame sequences. Some clones are absent from its copies; in checked studies, under half trace to an unresolved V gene, and the reason for the others is unknown. Clone size and V and J calls were adopted from that table, with D and trimming inferred from the DNA. This sample lists about 500 clones; approximately 80% were detected once. The ten largest clonotypes hold about 14% of the sample.

Magnetically isolated CD3+ T cells were stimulated about 1.6 hours with PMA and ionomycin, then labeled by IL-17A and IFNgamma cytokine secretion assays. Synovial fluid effusions were aspirated from actively inflamed joints of psoriatic arthritis patients. Memory CD8+ T cells in synovial fluid were sorted patient by patient into Tc17 (IL-17A+) cells, bulk memory cells and Tc1 (IL-17A-IFNgamma+) cells in order to compare their TCR repertoires. The psoriatic arthritis patients fulfilled the Classification of Psoriatic Arthritis Study Group (CASPAR) criteria. Cytokine-secreting cells were counterstained with a viability dye and with anti-CD3, CD8, CD14 and CD4 antibodies and were sorted on a BD FACSAria. Sorted CD8+ T cell subsets from the synovial fluid of a few patients with psoriatic arthritis were subjected to TCRbeta sequencing. After isolation with Lymphoprep, synovial fluid mononuclear cells were cryopreserved in liquid nitrogen until use. Around 52% fetal calf serum and roughly 10% dimethyl sulfoxide were contained in the cryopreservation medium.

Here V drops 5 bases and J drops 2 bases, and the junction holds 4 bases not matched to any gene. Inclusive of the bounding cysteine and phenylalanine, the CDR3 is 14 residues long. The CDR3 DNA has 42 bases and is translated from base 1. From a lookup of the germline V gene (reference sequence), CDR1 and CDR2 are PRHDT and FYEKMQ. As concerns this clone: Its specific antigen is unknown. Per-base qualities were not stored, and no clone one base away is much larger.

The chain uses TRBV13 and TRBJ2-5, with 8 middle bases fitting TRBD2. The receptor's source is a human donor with psoriatic arthritis. Material for sequencing was IFN-gamma+ CD8+ T cells from synovial fluid. The meaning of the sample's cell subset or site label: IL-17A-IFNgamma+ memory CD8+ (Tc1) cells. CDR3 loop: CASSAREAQETQYF. The DNA sequence follows: TGTGCCAGCAGCGCGCGGGAGGCACAAGAGACCCAGTACTTC.